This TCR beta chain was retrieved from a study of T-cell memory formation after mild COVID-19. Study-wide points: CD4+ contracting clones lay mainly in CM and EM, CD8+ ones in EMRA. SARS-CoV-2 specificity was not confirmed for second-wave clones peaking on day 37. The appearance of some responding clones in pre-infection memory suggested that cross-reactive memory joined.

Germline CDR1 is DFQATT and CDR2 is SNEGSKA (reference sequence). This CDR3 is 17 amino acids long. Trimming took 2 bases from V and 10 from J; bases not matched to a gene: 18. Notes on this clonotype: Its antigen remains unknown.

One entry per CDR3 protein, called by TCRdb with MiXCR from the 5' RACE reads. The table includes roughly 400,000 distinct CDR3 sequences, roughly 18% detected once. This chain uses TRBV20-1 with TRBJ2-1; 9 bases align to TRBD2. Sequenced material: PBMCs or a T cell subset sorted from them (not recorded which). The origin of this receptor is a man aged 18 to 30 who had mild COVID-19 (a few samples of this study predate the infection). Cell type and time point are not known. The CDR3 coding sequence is TGCAGTGCTAGAAATTGGGCGGGGGGGCCCCGGAAGGACGAGCAGTTCTTC. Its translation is CSARNWAGGPRKDEQFF.